The 22 T cell receptor beta chains below come from one sample, sequenced in a study of early T cells in non-severe SARS-CoV-2 infection. TCRdb reanalysed the 5' RACE reads using MiXCR and keeps one entry per CDR3 protein. The sample carries about 60,000 distinct CDR3 sequences, 8% to 10% recorded once. The sequenced material came from whole blood. All receptors derive from an adult who was a healthcare worker with PCR-confirmed SARS-CoV-2 infection or an uninfected control (not recorded which).

In this sample, this clonotype turned up a few times. The chain joins TRBV9 to TRBJ2-2; no clear D. From germline, CDR1 is SGDLS and CDR2 YYNGEE. V was cut by 4 bases and J by 3 bases, with 10 bases left in between. The CDR3 runs to 14 residues. Here the CDR3 DNA reads TGTGCCAGCAGCACAAGGACGGACACCGGGGAGCTGTTTTTT. It yields the protein CASSTRTDTGELFF. Together with reference TRBV9 and TRBJ2-2, the CDR3 gives the full variable domain: DSGVTQTPKHLITATGQRVTLRCSPRSGDLSVYWYQQSLDQGLQFLIQYYNGEERAKGNILERFSAQQFPDLHSELNLSSLELGDSALYFCASSTRTDTGELFFGEGSRLTVL.

This rearrangement joins TRBV4-1 to TRBJ2-5, with TRBD2 matching 11 bases. The trim removed 4 bases at V and 4 bases at J, leaving 2 bases unmatched. The CDR3 length is 14 residues. Per the germline V gene, CDR1 is MGHRA and CDR2 is YSYEKL. The chain's CDR3 is CASSPTSGGETQYF. The DNA for the CDR3 is TGCGCCAGCAGCCCAACTAGCGGGGGAGAGACCCAGTACTTC.

This clonotype was detected many times. V usage is TRBV18 and J usage is TRBJ1-2; 7 nucleotides match TRBD1. V lost 4 bases to trimming and J lost 6 bases; unmatched junction nucleotides: 8. This CDR3 is 14 amino acids long. Germline CDR1 is KGHSH and CDR2 is LQKENI. Written as DNA, the CDR3 is TGTGCCAGCTCACAATTAGACAGGGTTGATGGCTACACCTTC. The encoded protein is CASSQLDRVDGYTF.

In this sample, this clonotype turned up a few times. The genes are TRBV2 and TRBJ1-6; D remains ambiguous. The V end lost 5 bases, the J end lost 7 bases, and 9 bases lay between the germline ends. This CDR3 has 13 amino acids. Germline V gene data show CDR1 as SNHLY and CDR2 as FYNNEI. The CDR3 spells CASSLSRNSPLHF. The CDR3 nucleotides read TGTGCCAGCAGTTTAAGCAGGAATTCACCCCTCCACTTT.

This clonotype was counted at least ten times. The chain carries TRBV10-2 and TRBJ2-2, with D perhaps TRBD2 (6 bases). Germline values: CDR1 WSHSY, CDR2 SAAADI. The length of the CDR3 is 14 residues. The germline V and J ends were trimmed by 4 bases and 3 bases, with 9 bases remaining between them. The CDR3 nucleotides read TGCGCCAGCAGTGGAAGACTAGACACCGGGGAGCTGTTTTTT. Translation: CASSGRLDTGELFF.

There are many counts of this clonotype. The CDR3 region is CASSFTSGQETQYF. CDR3 DNA: TGTGCCAGCAGCTTTACTAGCGGGCAAGAGACCCAGTACTTC. The chain uses TRBV7-2 and TRBJ2-5, with 9 nucleotides matching TRBD2. Germline CDR1 and CDR2: SGHTA and FQGNSA. J gave up 2 bases and V 3 bases, and 1 base lay outside the gene matches. The CDR3 sequence is 14 residues long.

This clonotype was counted only a few times. The chain couples TRBV5-6 to TRBJ1-5; a possible D gene is TRBD1 (5 bases). The germline CDR1 and CDR2 sequences are SGHDT and YYEEEE. This CDR3 comprises 14 residues. The germline V and J ends were trimmed by 4 bases and 2 bases, with 10 bases remaining between them. CDR3 residues: CASSVWGGNQPQHF. Written as DNA, the CDR3 is TGTGCCAGCAGCGTCTGGGGGGGCAATCAGCCCCAGCATTTT.

The sample holds many counts of this clonotype. The chain uses TRBV4-1 and TRBJ2-1, with 7 positions matching TRBD2. Trimming took 1 base from V and 2 from J; bases not matched to a gene: 2. CDR3 length: 15 amino acids. The germline V gene has CDR1 MGHRA and CDR2 YSYEKL. CDR3 coding DNA: TGCGCCAGCAGCCAAGGCGGGGGAACCTACAATGAGCAGTTCTTC. It is translated as CASSQGGGTYNEQFF.

In this sample, this clonotype turned up many times. This sequence joins TRBV18 and TRBJ1-4; D ambiguous. The ends were cut back, 5 bases at V and 7 bases at J, with 11 bases in the middle. The germline gives CDR1 KGHSH, CDR2 LQKENI. This CDR3 region has 13 residues. In nucleotides, the CDR3 is TGTGCCAGCTCATCTTCATACCCTGAAAAACTGTTTTTT. This translates into CASSSSYPEKLFF.

Only a few counts were recorded for this clonotype. This sequence joins TRBV12-5 and TRBJ2-7; 7 bases align to TRBD1. CDR3 length: 16 amino acids. Germline V CDR1 and CDR2: LGHNT, FRNRAP. V lost 1 base and J lost 5; bases outside the gene matches: 11. Here the CDR3 DNA reads TGTGCTAGTGGTTTGGAAATAAGACAGGGAATGGACGAGCAGTACGTC. It is translated as CASGLEIRQGMDEQYV.

The J gene is TRBJ1-5, the V gene TRBV6-9; no firm D call. This CDR3 comprises 17 residues. V was trimmed by 2 bases and J by 3 bases, leaving 17 bases between them. Germline CDR1 and CDR2: MNHGY and SVAAGI. CDR3: CASSYSTPSEDNQPQHF. CDR3 sequence (DNA): TGTGCCAGCAGTTATAGTACGCCCTCCGAGGACAATCAGCCCCAGCATTTT.

This clonotype was seen ten or more times. CDR3 coding DNA: TGTGCCAGCAGCACAGACAAGGGGCAGCTGGACGTCCTGACTTTC. Protein product: CASSTDKGQLDVLTF. The rearrangement joins TRBV7-9 to TRBJ2-6, with a possible D match to TRBD1 (5 bases). With 5 bases removed from V and 11 bases from J, the gap between germline ends came to 19 bases. This CDR3 has 15 residues. Germline V CDR1 and CDR2: SEHNR, FQNEAQ (reference sequence).

The chain recombines TRBV28 with TRBJ1-2; 7 bases align to TRBD1. This CDR3 spans 13 amino acids. Germline CDR1 is MDHEN and CDR2 is SYDVKM. Unmatched junction bases numbered 4, after V lost 5 bases and J lost 4 bases. The CDR3 DNA sequence: TGTGCCAGCAGTGAGGGACAGACCTATGGCTACACCTTC. As protein: CASSEGQTYGYTF.

The CDR3 here is CASSPDRINYGYTF. CDR3 coding DNA: TGTGCCAGCAGCCCGGACAGAATCAACTATGGCTACACCTTC. This chain connects TRBV5-6 to TRBJ1-2; tentatively, D is TRBD1 (6 bases). This CDR3 has 14 residues. Trimming removed 4 bases at V and 2 bases at J, with 12 bases between. Germline V gene data show CDR1 as SGHDT and CDR2 as YYEEEE.

Only a few counts were recorded for this clonotype. The V and J genes are TRBV5-1 and TRBJ1-6; D perhaps matches TRBD1 (6 bases). There are 13 residues in the CDR3. Germline loops: CDR1 SGHRS, CDR2 YFSETQ. The ends were cut back, 4 bases at V and 9 bases at J, with 11 bases in the middle. The CDR3 here is CASSPGQTSPLHF. The CDR3 DNA reads TGCGCCAGCAGCCCGGGACAAACTTCACCCCTCCACTTT.

This clonotype occurred a few times. The chain has TRBV7-9 and TRBJ2-1; 7 nucleotides line up with TRBD2. CDR1 is SEHNR, CDR2 FQNEAQ, per germline (reference sequence). The CDR3 contains 13 residues. With 3 bases clipped from V and 8 bases from J, the junction kept 4 bases outside the gene matches. CDR3 coding DNA: TGTGCCAGCAGCTTGGGACTACAGGATGAGCAGTTCTTC. It yields the protein CASSLGLQDEQFF. Using reference TRBV7-9 and TRBJ2-1 for the parts outside the CDR3, the full variable domain is DTGVSQNPRHKITKRGQNVTFRCDPISEHNRLYWYRQTLGQGPEFLTYFQNEAQLEKSRLLSDRFSAERPKGSFSTLEIQRTEQGDSAMYLCASSLGLQDEQFFGPGTRLTVL.

The genes are TRBV6-1 and TRBJ1-2, with D possibly TRBD1 on 5 matching bases. CDR3 length: 13 amino acids. Germline V gene data show CDR1 as MNHNS and CDR2 as SASEGT. Deletions cut 1 base from V and 5 bases from J, with 8 bases between. This chain's CDR3 is CASSEGTPYGYTF. The CDR3 bases are TGTGCCAGCAGTGAAGGGACACCGTATGGCTACACCTTC.

This clonotype was detected a few times. The chain recombines TRBV9 with TRBJ1-2; a weak D match, TRBD1 (6 bases). The V and J ends lost 4 bases and 8 bases respectively, with 18 bases between them. Germline V gene lookup returns CDR1 SGDLS and CDR2 YYNGEE. The CDR3 covers 14 residues. CDR3 in DNA: TGTGCCAGCAGCATAGCAGGGGTGATCGGCGGCTACACCTTC. Its protein product is CASSIAGVIGGYTF.

This clonotype was detected a few times. The V call is TRBV14, the J call TRBJ2-3; D perhaps matches TRBD1 (5 bases). The CDR3 contains 13 residues. V dropped 1 base and J dropped 6 bases, with 8 bases sitting between them. The germline CDR1 and CDR2 sequences are SGHDN and FVKESK. CDR3: CASSQGYRDTQYF. CDR3 DNA: TGTGCCAGCAGCCAAGGCTACAGGGATACGCAGTATTTT.

This sequence joins TRBV20-1 and TRBJ1-6; D uncertain. The germline V gene encodes CDR1 DFQATT and CDR2 SNEGSKA (reference sequence). CDR3 length equals 13 residues. The V end was cut by 3 bases, the J end by 6 bases, with 9 bases between. As DNA, the CDR3 is TGCAGTGCTAGGCTCGGGGTTAATTCACCCCTCCACTTT. Its protein product is CSARLGVNSPLHF.

The chain combines TRBV6-1 with TRBJ2-5, with 7 positions matching TRBD1. Germline assignment: CDR1 MNHNS and CDR2 SASEGT. This CDR3 has 14 residues. The V and J ends lost 5 bases and 5 bases, in that order; junction bases with no gene match: 8. In DNA, the CDR3 is TGTGCCAGCAGTTCGAGACAGGGAACGGAGACCCAGTACTTC. It codes for CASSSRQGTETQYF.

The J gene is TRBJ2-4, the V gene TRBV18, with D possibly being TRBD1 or TRBD2 (5 bases each). CDR3 length equals 18 residues. Germline lookup yields CDR1 KGHSH and CDR2 LQKENI. V dropped 4 bases and J dropped 2 bases, with 21 bases sitting between them. Here the CDR3 DNA reads TGTGCCAGCTCACTTCCTCCGCTGCAGCAGGGACCCAAAAACATTCAGTACTTC. Translating gives CASSLPPLQQGPKNIQYF.